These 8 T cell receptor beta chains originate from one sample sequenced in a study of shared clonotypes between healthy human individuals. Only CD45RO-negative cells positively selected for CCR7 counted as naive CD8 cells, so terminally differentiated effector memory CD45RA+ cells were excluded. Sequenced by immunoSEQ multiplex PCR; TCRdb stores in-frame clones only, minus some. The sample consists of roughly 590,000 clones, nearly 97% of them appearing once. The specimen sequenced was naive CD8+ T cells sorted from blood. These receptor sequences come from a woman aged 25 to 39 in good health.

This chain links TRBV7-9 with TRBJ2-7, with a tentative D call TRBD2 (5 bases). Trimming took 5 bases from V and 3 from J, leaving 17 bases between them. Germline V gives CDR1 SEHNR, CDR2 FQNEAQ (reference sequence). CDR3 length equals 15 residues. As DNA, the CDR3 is TGTGCCAGCAGCCCACCCATGGGGAGCCTCTACGAGCAGTACTTC. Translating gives CASSPPMGSLYEQYF.

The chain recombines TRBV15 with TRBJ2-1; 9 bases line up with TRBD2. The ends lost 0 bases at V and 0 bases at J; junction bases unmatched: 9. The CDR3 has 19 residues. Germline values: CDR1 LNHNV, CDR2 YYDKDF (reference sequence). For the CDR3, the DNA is TGTGCCACCAGCAGAGATCCGGGGGCTAGCGGGACCTCCTACAATGAGCAGTTCTTC. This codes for CATSRDPGASGTSYNEQFF.

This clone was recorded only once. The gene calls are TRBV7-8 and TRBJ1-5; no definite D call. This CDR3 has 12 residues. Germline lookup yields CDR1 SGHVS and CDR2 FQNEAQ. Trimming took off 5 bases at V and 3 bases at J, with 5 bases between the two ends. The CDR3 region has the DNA TGTGCCAGCAGCGCCCTCAATCAGCCCCAGCATTTT. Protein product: CASSALNQPQHF.

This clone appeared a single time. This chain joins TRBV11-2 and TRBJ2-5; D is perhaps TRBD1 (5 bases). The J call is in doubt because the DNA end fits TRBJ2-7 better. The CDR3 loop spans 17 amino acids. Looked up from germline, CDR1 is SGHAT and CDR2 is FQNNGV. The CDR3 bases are TGTGCCAGCAGCTTACTGGTAGGGGTGACGAGCTCCTACGAGCAGTACTTC. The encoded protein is CASSLLVGVTSSYEQYF.

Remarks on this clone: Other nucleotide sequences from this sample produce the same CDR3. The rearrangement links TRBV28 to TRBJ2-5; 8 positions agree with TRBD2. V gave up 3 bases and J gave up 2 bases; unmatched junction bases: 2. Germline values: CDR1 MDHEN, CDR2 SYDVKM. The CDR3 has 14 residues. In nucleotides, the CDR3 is TGTGCCAGCAGTTTCTTAGCGGGACAAGAGACCCAGTACTTC. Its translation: CASSFLAGQETQYF.

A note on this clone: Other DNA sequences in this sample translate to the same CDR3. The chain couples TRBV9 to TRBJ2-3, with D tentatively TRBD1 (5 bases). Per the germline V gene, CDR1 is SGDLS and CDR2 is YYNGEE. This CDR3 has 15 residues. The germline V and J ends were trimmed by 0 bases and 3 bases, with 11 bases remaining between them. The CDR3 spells CASSVGVRETDTQYF. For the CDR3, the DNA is TGTGCCAGCAGCGTAGGGGTCAGGGAAACAGATACGCAGTATTTT.

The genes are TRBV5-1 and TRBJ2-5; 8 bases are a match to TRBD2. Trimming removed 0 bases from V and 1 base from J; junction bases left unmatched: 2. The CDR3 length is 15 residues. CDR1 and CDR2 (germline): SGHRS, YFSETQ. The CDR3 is CASSLGTSSQETQYF. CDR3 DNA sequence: TGCGCCAGCAGCTTGGGGACTAGCAGCCAAGAGACCCAGTACTTC.

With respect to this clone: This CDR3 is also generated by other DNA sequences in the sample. Here the CDR3 reads CASSLGLNTEAFF. For the CDR3, the DNA is TGTGCCAGCAGTTTAGGCTTGAACACTGAAGCTTTCTTT. This rearrangement joins TRBV28 to TRBJ1-1; no definite D call. V lost 2 bases to trimming and J lost 0 bases, with 4 bases between them. The germline CDR1 and CDR2 sequences are MDHEN and SYDVKM. The CDR3 is 13 amino acids.